One and the same sample provided the 13 T cell receptor beta chains below, sequenced in a study of T cell responses to AZD1222 COVID-19 vaccine. Assay used: immunoSEQ multiplex PCR; TCRdb lists only in-frame clones, some missing. The sample holds some 120,000 clones, more than 75% seen once. This material consisted of peripheral blood, taken on day 0 of AZD1222 vaccination. The receptors shown here come from an adult in good health.

This rearrangement joins TRBV2 to TRBJ1-4, with no clear D. CDR1 and CDR2 from the germline V gene are SNHLY and FYNNEI. CDR3 size: 14 residues. Trimming shortened V by 5 bases and J by 3 bases, and 10 bases separated the two germline ends. CDR3 sequence: CASSKQTSNEKLFF. For the CDR3, the DNA is TGTGCCAGCAGTAAACAGACCTCTAATGAAAAACTGTTTTTT.

This clone was counted many times. The V and J genes are TRBV28 and TRBJ2-1; 9 positions agree with TRBD1. Germline CDR1 and CDR2: MDHEN and SYDVKM. V shed 10 bases and J 2 bases; nucleotides not matched to a gene: 12. The CDR3 is 16 residues long. The CDR3: CATQPEQGATYNEQFF. CDR3 nucleotides: TGTGCCACCCAGCCGGAACAGGGGGCTACCTACAATGAGCAGTTCTTC.

The chain employs TRBV28 and TRBJ1-1; 9 positions agree with TRBD1. The CDR3 runs 16 residues. With 2 bases clipped from V and 6 bases from J, the junction kept 10 bases outside the gene matches. From germline, CDR1 is MDHEN and CDR2 SYDVKM. The CDR3 region is CASSLPLQGARSEAFF. In nucleotides, the CDR3 is TGTGCCAGCAGTTTACCCCTACAGGGGGCGAGGTCTGAAGCTTTCTTT. Full variable domain (outside the CDR3, taken from reference TRBV28 and TRBJ1-1): DVKVTQSSRYLVKRTGEKVFLECVQDMDHENMFWYRQDPGLGLRLIYFSYDVKMKEKGDIPEGYSVSREKKERFSLILESASTNQTSMYLCASSLPLQGARSEAFFGQGTRLTVV.

V and J are TRBV4-1 and TRBJ1-5; TRBD1 matches at 8 bases. The CDR3 has 16 residues. Germline CDR1 reads MGHRA; CDR2 reads YSYEKL. Trimming took 0 bases from V and 6 from J; bases not matched to a gene: 7. The CDR3 loop is CASSQEGDRRGQPQHF. The CDR3 region has the DNA TGCGCCAGCAGCCAAGAGGGGGACAGGCGAGGTCAGCCCCAGCATTTT.

CDR3 in amino acids: CASSIQGSASPLHF. CDR3 coding DNA: TGTGCCAGCAGTATACAGGGGAGTGCTTCACCCCTCCACTTT. The rearrangement uses TRBV6-2 or TRBV6-3 and TRBJ1-6; 7 bases map to TRBD1. V shed 5 bases, J shed 9 bases, and the junction held 7 bases outside the gene matches. CDR1 is MNHEY, CDR2 SVGEGT, per germline. The CDR3 has 14 residues.

The J gene is TRBJ2-3, the V gene TRBV7-9; unclear D gene. V was shortened by 1 base and J by 7 bases, with 6 bases between the two germline ends. Germline CDR1 and CDR2: SEHNR and FQNEAQ (reference sequence). The CDR3 sequence is 12 residues long. Here the CDR3 DNA reads TGTGCCAGCAGCTTAGATCAGCATACGCAGTATTTT. Its protein is CASSLDQHTQYF.

The chain couples TRBV14 to TRBJ1-1; D unresolved. Germline CDR1 SGHDN, CDR2 FVKESK. The length of the CDR3 is 13 residues. V was clipped by 6 bases and J by 0 bases, with 8 bases between them. CDR3 loop: CASSNGMNTEAFF. CDR3 coding DNA: TGTGCCAGCAGTAACGGCATGAACACTGAAGCTTTCTTT.

J is TRBJ1-2 and V is TRBV28; perhaps TRBD1 as D (5 bases). This CDR3 contains 14 residues. Germline V gene lookup returns CDR1 MDHEN and CDR2 SYDVKM. V lost 4 bases to trimming and J lost 7 bases, with 16 bases between them. The CDR3 protein is CASSYPPGGFGYTF. CDR3 sequence (DNA): TGTGCCAGCAGTTACCCCCCTGGGGGGTTTGGCTACACCTTC.

The V and J genes are TRBV19 and TRBJ1-2, with 10 positions matching TRBD1. Looked up from germline, CDR1 is LNHDA and CDR2 is SQIVND (reference sequence). V shed 5 bases and J 4 bases; nucleotides not matched to a gene: 4. The CDR3 contains 14 residues. CDR3 coding DNA: TGTGCCAGTAGTGAGACAGGGGGCGTCTATGGCTACACCTTC. Residues: CASSETGGVYGYTF.

J is TRBJ1-1 and V is TRBV28; unclear D gene. Trimming took 5 bases from V and 1 from J, leaving 20 bases between them. This CDR3 contains 17 residues. The germline V gene has CDR1 MDHEN and CDR2 SYDVKM. In nucleotides, the CDR3 is TGTGCCAGCAGTCCAATTACGGCCTCGGTGGGGAACACTGAAGCTTTCTTT. As protein: CASSPITASVGNTEAFF. The variable domain in full, with the rest retrieved from reference TRBV28 and TRBJ1-1, is DVKVTQSSRYLVKRTGEKVFLECVQDMDHENMFWYRQDPGLGLRLIYFSYDVKMKEKGDIPEGYSVSREKKERFSLILESASTNQTSMYLCASSPITASVGNTEAFFGQGTRLTVV.

The table lists this clone with a few counts. Here the CDR3 DNA reads TGTGCCAGCAGTGAAGGGGGGACAGGGAATTCACCCCTCCACTTT. Amino acids: CASSEGGTGNSPLHF. The V gene is TRBV6-1, the J gene TRBJ1-6; 9 nucleotides match TRBD1. V was pared by 1 base and J by 7 bases, with 2 bases of the junction left unmatched. Germline-derived CDR1 and CDR2 are MNHNS and SASEGT. This CDR3 region has 15 residues.

The gene calls are TRBV7-2 and TRBJ2-7, with 11 nucleotides matching TRBD2. This CDR3 has 14 amino acids. V lost 5 bases and J lost 5; bases outside the gene matches: 5. Germline V gene sequence: CDR1 SGHTA, CDR2 FQGNSA. The CDR3 bases are TGTGCCAGCAGCCTCGGGACTAGCGGCGACGAGCAGTACTTC. Amino acid sequence: CASSLGTSGDEQYF.

The rearrangement joins TRBV21-1 to TRBJ2-1. TRBV21-1 corresponds to a pseudogene. The CDR3 contains 17 residues. CDR3 region: CASSPKDRDRKDREQFF. CDR3 DNA sequence: TGTGCCAGCAGCCCCAAGGATAGGGATCGGAAGGATCGTGAGCAGTTCTTC.